The clone carrying this T cell receptor beta chain was found a few times. Antigen unknown. CTLA-4 blockade with ipilimumab, together with focal radiation, was given to patients with chemo-refractory metastatic non-small-cell lung cancer. Assay used: immunoSEQ multiplex PCR; TCRdb lists only in-frame clones, some missing. This table has around 44,000 clones, 75% to 90% appearing once. The record originates from a study of radiotherapy plus CTLA-4 blockade in lung cancer. Regarding the study as a whole: Early blood T cell clone dynamics, with interferon-beta, were reported to best predict response.

The germline V gene has CDR1 LNHDA and CDR2 SQIVND (reference sequence). The ends lost 3 bases at V and 0 bases at J; junction bases unmatched: 11. This CDR3 region has 17 residues. The chain is built from TRBV19 and TRBJ2-7; 7 bases are shared with TRBD2. This TCR came from a human donor with non-small cell lung cancer that progressed on radiotherapy plus ipilimumab. Some clones in this sample may be carry-over from other donors' samples. The sequencing here drew on peripheral blood, taken from a patient treated with radiotherapy plus ipilimumab. Here the CDR3 DNA reads TGTGCCAGTAGTATTGCCGGCCCCGGGACTACCTCCTACGAGCAGTACTTC. The encoded protein is CASSIAGPGTTSYEQYF.